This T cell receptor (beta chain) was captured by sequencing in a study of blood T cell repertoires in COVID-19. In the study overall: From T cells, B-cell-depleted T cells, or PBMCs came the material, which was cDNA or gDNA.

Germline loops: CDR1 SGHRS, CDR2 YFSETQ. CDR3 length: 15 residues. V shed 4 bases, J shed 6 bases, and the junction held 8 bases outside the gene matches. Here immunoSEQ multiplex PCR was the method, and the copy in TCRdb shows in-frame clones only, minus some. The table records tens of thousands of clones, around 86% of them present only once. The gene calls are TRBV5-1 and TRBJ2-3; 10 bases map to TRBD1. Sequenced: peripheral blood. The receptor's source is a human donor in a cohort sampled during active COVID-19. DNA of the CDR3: TGCGCCAGCAGCCCCGGGACAGGGGAAGGGGATACGCAGTATTTT. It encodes CASSPGTGEGDTQYF.